This T cell receptor beta chain was observed in a study of cytomegalovirus exposure and HLA in healthy donors. Primers: 60 Vbeta forward and 13 Jbeta reverse. Method: immunoSEQ multiplex PCR; TCRdb's copy keeps in-frame clones and lacks some. Of about 100,000 clones in the sample, roughly 79% were seen once. CDR3 size: 18 residues. With 0 bases removed from V and 4 bases from J, the gap between germline ends came to 17 bases. The germline V gene has CDR1 SGHDT and CDR2 YYEEEE. There are a few counts of this clone. The rearrangement links TRBV5-6 to TRBJ2-6; D is undetermined. This clonotype was obtained from a female donor in good health and CMV-seropositive. Material for sequencing was PBMCs. The CDR3 DNA is TGTGCCAGCAGCTTGGCCAACGGGTTCCTCTCCGGGGCCAACGTCCTGACTTTC. Translating it yields CASSLANGFLSGANVLTF.